These 15 T cell receptor beta chains share one sample of origin, sequenced in a study of response to subunit inactivated influenza vaccine. TCRdb reanalysed the RT-PCR reads using MiXCR and keeps one entry per CDR3 protein. The sample has over 650,000 distinct CDR3 sequences; about 18% are singletons. Sequenced material: PBMCs from blood, taken approximately 5 days after vaccination. The source of these receptors is a man aged 45 to 65 who received an inactivated influenza vaccine.

This chain joins TRBV7-9 and TRBJ2-1; the D is unclear. V lost 1 base and J 8 bases, leaving 21 bases between the germline ends. Germline-derived CDR1 and CDR2 are SEHNR and FQNEAQ (reference sequence). The CDR3 is 17 residues long. CDR3 sequence: CASSLGVRMVGRHEQFF. The CDR3 DNA reads as TGTGCCAGCAGCTTAGGGGTCCGAATGGTGGGCCGACATGAGCAGTTCTTC. The full variable domain, rest sourced from reference TRBV7-9 and TRBJ2-1, is DTGVSQNPRHKITKRGQNVTFRCDPISEHNRLYWYRQTLGQGPEFLTYFQNEAQLEKSRLLSDRFSAERPKGSFSTLEIQRTEQGDSAMYLCASSLGVRMVGRHEQFFGPGTRLTVL.

Note on this clonotype: One junction end does not reproduce the germline sequence, and a read error may be involved. The CDR3 is CASSDSDIKYAYEQYF. The CDR3 DNA sequence: TGTGCCAGCAGTGACTCGGACATCAAGTACGCCTACGAGCAGTACTTC. The chain has TRBV6-5 and TRBJ2-7, with TRBD1 as a possible D gene (5 bases). Germline V gene data show CDR1 as MNHEY and CDR2 as SVGAGI. The CDR3 length is 16 residues.

In this sample, this clonotype turned up a few times. The chain couples TRBV7-2 to TRBJ2-5; D may be TRBD2 (6 bases). V was pared by 1 base and J by 3 bases, with 12 bases between. This CDR3 is 15 amino acids long. CDR1 SGHTA and CDR2 FQGNSA come from the germline V gene. DNA of the CDR3: TGTGCCAGCAGCTTAGGTGTTAGCGGTAAAGAGACCCAGTACTTC. Translating it yields CASSLGVSGKETQYF.

The chain has TRBV3-1 and TRBJ2-2; maybe TRBD2 (5 bases). The CDR3 has 16 residues. Trimming cost V 2 bases and J 5 bases, with 15 bases left between them. Germline lookup yields CDR1 LGHDT and CDR2 YNNKEL (reference sequence). CDR3 sequence reads: CASSQSLSGGTGELFF. CDR3 bases: TGTGCCAGCAGCCAATCTCTTTCTGGCGGGACCGGGGAGCTGTTTTTT.

At least ten counts were recorded for this clonotype. The V call is TRBV5-1, the J call TRBJ1-2; D remains unclear. Germline CDR1 reads SGHRS; CDR2 reads YFSETQ. V lost 4 bases and J lost 4, with 14 bases in between. There are 14 residues in the CDR3. CDR3 loop: CASSPDLRGYGYTF. The DNA of the CDR3 is TGCGCCAGCAGCCCAGACTTACGAGGCTATGGCTACACCTTC.

This clonotype was seen only a few times. The chain has TRBV7-9 and TRBJ1-6; no reliable D call. V gave up 3 bases and J gave up 7 bases, with 7 bases separating them. Germline V gene lookup returns CDR1 SEHNR and CDR2 FQNEAQ (reference sequence). The CDR3 is 13 amino acids. As DNA, the CDR3 is TGTGCCAGCAGCTTGCGGTTCAATTCACCCCTCCACTTT. Its protein product is CASSLRFNSPLHF.

The chain employs TRBV6-5 and TRBJ2-1; possibly TRBD1 for D (5 bases). Germline CDR1 MNHEY, CDR2 SVGAGI. There are 16 residues in the CDR3. V was cut by 0 bases and J by 1 base, with 10 bases left in between. The CDR3: CASSYSGRLSYNEQFF. DNA of the CDR3: TGTGCCAGCAGTTACTCGGGGCGACTTTCCTACAATGAGCAGTTCTTC.

The V gene is TRBV5-1, the J gene TRBJ2-7, with D uncertain. CDR1 and CDR2 (germline): SGHRS, YFSETQ. This CDR3 region has 15 residues. The V end was cut by 4 bases, the J end by 3 bases, with 17 bases between. The CDR3 here is CASSPDGRNYYEQYF. CDR3 DNA: TGCGCCAGCAGCCCAGATGGCAGGAACTACTACGAGCAGTACTTC.

The V gene is TRBV18, the J gene TRBJ2-7, with 9 bases lining up with TRBD1. After removal of 4 bases from V and 6 bases from J, the junction contained 22 bases not matched to a gene. CDR1 is KGHSH, CDR2 LQKENI, per germline. CDR3 length: 19 residues. DNA for the CDR3: TGTGCCAGCTCACGCCCACCCTTTTATCCGGGACAGGGTTTTACCGAGCAGTACTTC. The encoded protein is CASSRPPFYPGQGFTEQYF.

This clonotype was detected only a few times. The chain combines TRBV3-1 with TRBJ2-3, with TRBD2 identical over 7 bases. J lost 5 bases, V lost 4 bases, and 6 bases had no gene match. Germline-derived CDR1 and CDR2 are LGHDT and YNNKEL (reference sequence). The CDR3 length is 14 residues. CDR3 loop: CASSRQLAQDTQYF. CDR3 bases: TGTGCCAGCAGCCGCCAACTAGCGCAAGATACGCAGTATTTT.

In its sample, this clonotype was seen many times. V is TRBV15 and J is TRBJ2-3; no definite D call. V lost 3 bases, J lost 1 base, and 2 bases lay in between. Per the germline V gene, CDR1 is LNHNV and CDR2 is YYDKDF (reference sequence). The CDR3 runs to 12 residues. CDR3 sequence (DNA): TGTGCCACCAGCAGTCGCACAGATACGCAGTATTTT. This gives the protein CATSSRTDTQYF. Looking up the rest from reference TRBV15 and TRBJ2-3 gives the full variable domain: DAMVIQNPRYQVTQFGKPVTLSCSQTLNHNVMYWYQQKSSQAPKLLFHYYDKDFNNEADTPDNFQSRRPNTSFCFLDIRSPGLGDTAMYLCATSSRTDTQYFGPGTRLTVL.

This clonotype came up a few times. The chain uses TRBV12-3 or TRBV12-4 and TRBJ2-7, with 7 bases that match TRBD1. Trimming removed 8 bases from V and 5 bases from J; junction bases left unmatched: 12. This CDR3 region has 14 residues. In DNA, the CDR3 is TGTGCCAGCCGTGAGGGCAGGGGGATCCACGAGCAGTACTTC. Its protein product is CASREGRGIHEQYF.

This clonotype showed up just a few times. The CDR3 DNA reads as TGTGCCTGGAGTCAACAGGGTCCCGGGGAGCTGTTTTTT. Protein product: CAWSQQGPGELFF. J is TRBJ2-2 and V is TRBV30, with a tentative D call TRBD1 (6 bases). Germline CDR1 is GTSNPN and CDR2 is SVGIG (reference sequence). V lost 2 bases and J lost 6, with 10 bases in between. This CDR3 has 13 amino acids.

Only a few counts were recorded for this clonotype. The chain links TRBV6-5 to TRBJ2-2; 11 bases match TRBD1. From germline, CDR1 is MNHEY and CDR2 SVGAGI. Trimming cost V 4 bases and J 3 bases; bases outside gene matches: 7. The CDR3 totals 17 residues. As DNA, the CDR3 is TGTGCCAGCAGTTCGTATGGACAGGGGGCCCACACCGGGGAGCTGTTTTTT. It yields the protein CASSSYGQGAHTGELFF.

At least ten counts were recorded for this clonotype. The chain is built from TRBV29-1 and TRBJ2-3, with D tentatively TRBD1 (6 bases). Germline CDR1 reads SQVTM; CDR2 reads ANQGSEA. CDR3 size: 15 residues. V was trimmed by 4 bases and J by 5 bases, leaving 19 bases between them. As DNA, the CDR3 is TGCAGCGTTGCCCAGGCAGGGGCCATTGGAGATACGCAGTATTTT. It yields the protein CSVAQAGAIGDTQYF.